The clone carrying this T cell receptor beta chain was picked up a small number of times. Its antigen is as yet unknown. The sample belongs to a study of regulatory T cells in long-lasting Graves disease. As for the study in general: Persistent cases were those of Graves' disease that involved over 5 years of antithyroid drugs with positive TSH receptor antibodies.

Overall study findings and caveats: Exclusively peripheral blood, rather than thyroid tissue, was studied. Patients with persistent disease showed a bias toward TRBV28, TRBJ1-2 and TRBJ2-5.

Arm-PCR of CDR3 regions and iRepertoire HTBI primers were used to build TCR beta libraries. TCRdb ran MiXCR on the multiplex PCR reads and lists one entry per CDR3 protein. Among 400,000 to 500,000 distinct CDR3 sequences listed, less than 25% were seen once. The time point: persistent/refractory GD, antithyroid drugs over 5 years with positive TRAb. The TCR library was made from RNA extracted from PBMCs. American Thyroid Association guidelines defined how Graves' disease was diagnosed. Between the trimmed V and J ends, which lost 5 bases and 8 bases, there was a span of 28 bases. CDR3 size: 18 residues. The germline gives CDR1 MNHEY, CDR2 SVGEGT.

V and J are TRBV6-2 or TRBV6-3 and TRBJ1-5, with D perhaps matching TRBD1 (5 bases). This sequence originates from a female donor with Graves disease. The specimen was peripheral blood mononuclear cells (PBMCs), collected when the disease was refractory, from a patient treated with antithyroid drugs. The DNA of the CDR3 is TGTGCCAGCAGTCCAGCCATAGGGCTTGGTGGGGGATATAAGCCCCAGCATTTT. Translating it yields CASSPAIGLGGGYKPQHF.